This TCR beta chain was obtained from a study of blood T cell repertoires in COVID-19. Study summary: Researchers got acute and convalescent COVID-19 samples from the United States, Italy and Spain. Sample material is recorded as cDNA or gDNA derived from T cells, B-cell-depleted T cells, or PBMCs.

Per the authors' pipeline: Reference gene primer amplification gave estimated nucleated cell counts. The data were produced by immunoSEQ multiplex PCR, yet TCRdb's version contains in-frame clones alone and is incomplete. V and J calls and clone size are as listed in that table; D and trimming were resolved from the DNA. The table records around 250,000 clones, around 88% of them present only once. Germline CDR1 reads WSHSY; CDR2 reads SAAADI. This CDR3 comprises 15 residues. V gave up 6 bases and J gave up 6 bases; unmatched junction bases: 4. The genes are TRBV10-2 and TRBJ2-3, with 15 bases that match TRBD2. The TCR comes from a man aged 35-49 years with active or convalescent COVID-19. Sequencing was done on a sample of peripheral blood. CDR3 coding DNA: TGCGCCAGCAGCGGACTAGCGGGGGGGTCGGATACGCAGTATTTT. It is translated as CASSGLAGGSDTQYF.